The 2 T cell receptor beta chains listed next were all sequenced from one sample in a study of T-cell reconstitution after alpha-beta-depleted transplantation in children. Construction of the TCRbeta library involved unique molecular identifiers. MiXCR, run by TCRdb on the PCR reads, gives a single entry per CDR3 protein. This sample carries some 450,000 distinct CDR3 sequences, 43% of them seen once, and the ten largest clones take 27%. Sequenced here: PBMCs, sampled before TCRalphabeta/CD19-depleted stem cell transplant. The receptors come from a girl aged 2 to 9 with aplastic anemia, due to receive a stem cell transplant.

DNA for the CDR3: TGCAGTGCCGTGGAAACCGATGGCAGGACAGATACGCAGTATTTT. This translates into CSAVETDGRTDTQYF. This sequence joins TRBV20-1 and TRBJ2-3; no firm D call. This CDR3 is 15 amino acids long. Between the trimmed V and J ends, which lost 6 bases and 3 bases, there was a span of 19 bases. CDR1 and CDR2 (germline): DFQATT, SNEGSKA (reference sequence).

The rearrangement links TRBV3-1 to TRBJ2-1; the match to TRBD1 covers 9 bases. J gave up 9 bases and V 4 bases, and 13 bases lay outside the gene matches. Per germline, CDR1 LGHDT and CDR2 YNNKEL (reference sequence). The CDR3 is 16 residues long. The CDR3 region is CASSPMPGQGRGEQFF. As DNA, the CDR3 is TGTGCCAGCAGCCCTATGCCGGGACAGGGTAGGGGTGAGCAGTTCTTC.